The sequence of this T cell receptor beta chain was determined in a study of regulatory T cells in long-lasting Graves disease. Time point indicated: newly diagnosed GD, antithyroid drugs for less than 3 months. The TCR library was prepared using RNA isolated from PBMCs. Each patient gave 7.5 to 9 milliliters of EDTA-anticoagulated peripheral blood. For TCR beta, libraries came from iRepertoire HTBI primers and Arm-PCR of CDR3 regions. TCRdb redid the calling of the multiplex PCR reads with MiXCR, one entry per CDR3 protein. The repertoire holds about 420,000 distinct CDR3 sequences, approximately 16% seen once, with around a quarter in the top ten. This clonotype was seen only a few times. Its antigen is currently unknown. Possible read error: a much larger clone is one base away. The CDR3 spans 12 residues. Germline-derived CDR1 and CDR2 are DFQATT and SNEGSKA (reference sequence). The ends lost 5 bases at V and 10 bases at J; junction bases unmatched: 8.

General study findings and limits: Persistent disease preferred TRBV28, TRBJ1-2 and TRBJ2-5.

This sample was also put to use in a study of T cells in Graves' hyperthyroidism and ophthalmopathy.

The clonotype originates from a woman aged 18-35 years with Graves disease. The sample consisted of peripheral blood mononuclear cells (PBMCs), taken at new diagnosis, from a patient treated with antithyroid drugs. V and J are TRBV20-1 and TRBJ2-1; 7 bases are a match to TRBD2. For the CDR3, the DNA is TGCAGTGCTGTTGGGACTACCTACGAGCAGTTCTTC. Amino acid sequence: CSAVGTTYEQFF.